The rows below give T cell receptor beta chains drawn from one sample of a study of long-term antiretroviral therapy in people with HIV. This table comes from immunoSEQ multiplex PCR, and its TCRdb copy is limited to in-frame clones, with some not included. The profile shows approximately 33,000 clones, around four fifths of them singletons. Specimen: unsorted PBMCs, collected 0.4 years before starting antiretroviral therapy. The origin of the receptors is a man younger than 35 with HIV. Both conserved end residues are trimmed from each CDR3.

v_call	j_call	cdr3_aa
TRBV30	TRBJ2-7	AWQGAYEQY
TRBV6-5	TRBJ2-7	ASSYSSEQY
TRBV29-1	TRBJ1-2	SAGPDRNYGYT
TRBV6-5	TRBJ1-1	ASSPQGLNTEAF
TRBV27	TRBJ2-7	ASSGTPESPRDVYEQY
TRBV4-2	TRBJ2-5	ASGKKEETQY
TRBV15	TRBJ2-7	ATSRTDYSYEQY
TRBV28	TRBJ2-7	ASSSPKRVYEQY
TRBV27	TRBJ2-1	ASRYLLAAYNEQF
TRBV5-4	TRBJ2-5	ASSSPLAPQETQY
TRBV29-1	TRBJ2-5	SVDGQSKETQY
TRBV25-1	TRBJ1-2	ASSPTGIFYGYT
TRBV2	TRBJ1-1	ASSPFNGVDTEAF
TRBV19	TRBJ1-4	ASSIEVRRTTNEKLF
TRBV5-1	TRBJ1-1	ASSLQENTEAF
TRBV10-3	TRBJ1-1	ASNPDGGTEAF
TRBV10-3	TRBJ1-5	ATHQGGDSNQPQH
TRBV7-3	TRBJ2-1	ASSEGQGNEQF
TRBV7-2	TRBJ1-6	ASSLSGAGSPLH
TRBV27	TRBJ1-1	ASSRTGTAMNTEAF
TRBV28	TRBJ2-3	ASRGYPRTDTQY
TRBV6-4	TRBJ2-2	ASSDSLTTGDTGELF